This passage covers 5 T cell receptor beta chains from one sample sequenced in a study of blood T cells in healthy people across ages. The use of a sample-barcoded 5' primer and a J-beta primer mix characterized a second PCR of about 6 to 11 cycles. One entry per CDR3 protein, called by TCRdb with MiXCR from the 5' RACE reads. Among 1.5 million to 1.8 million distinct CDR3 sequences listed, under 55% were seen once. The specimen was blood. The receptors come from a woman under 30 in good health.

V usage is TRBV10-3 and J usage is TRBJ2-7; weak D call: TRBD2 (5 bases). This CDR3 is built from 16 residues. V was pared by 0 bases and J by 1 base, with 13 bases between. Looked up from germline, CDR1 is ENHRY and CDR2 is SYGVKD. This CDR3 is CAISESTLALSYEQYF. The CDR3 DNA follows: TGTGCCATCAGTGAGTCGACGCTAGCTTTGTCCTACGAGCAGTACTTC.

In regard to this clonotype: This clone may be a read error of a much larger clone one base away. This chain uses TRBV7-2 with TRBJ2-1, with D possibly matching TRBD1 (6 bases). Trimming cost V 2 bases and J 0 bases, with 8 bases left between them. CDR1 is SGHTA, CDR2 FQGNSA, per germline. The CDR3 loop spans 15 amino acids. The DNA of the CDR3 is TGTGCCAGCAGCTTAATGGACAGCTCCTACAATGAGCAGTTCTTC. This gives the protein CASSLMDSSYNEQFF.

This sequence joins TRBV20-1 and TRBJ1-2; 7 bases are shared with TRBD1. The CDR3 loop spans 14 amino acids. With V trimmed by 2 bases and J by 5 bases, 8 bases remained unmatched. Germline CDR1 is DFQATT and CDR2 is SNEGSKA (reference sequence). This CDR3 is CSARRDSMNYGYTF. In DNA, the CDR3 is TGCAGTGCTAGAAGGGACAGCATGAATTATGGCTACACCTTC.

The V gene is TRBV20-1, the J gene TRBJ2-1, with 9 bases identical to TRBD2. CDR3 length: 14 residues. Germline loops: CDR1 DFQATT, CDR2 SNEGSKA (reference sequence). The J segment lost 7 bases and the V segment lost 1 base, leaving 5 bases of the junction unmatched. The CDR3 spells CSARVSGRFNEQFF. The CDR3 region has the DNA TGCAGTGCTAGAGTGAGCGGGAGGTTTAATGAGCAGTTCTTC.

The chain has TRBV27 and TRBJ2-7; no clear D gene. V lost 5 bases and J 1 base, leaving 12 bases between the germline ends. Germline V lookup: CDR1 MNHEY, CDR2 SMNVEV (reference sequence). This CDR3 contains 14 residues. Here the CDR3 reads CASSPRLGSYEQYF. Here the CDR3 DNA reads TGTGCCAGCAGTCCCCGATTAGGTTCCTACGAGCAGTACTTC.